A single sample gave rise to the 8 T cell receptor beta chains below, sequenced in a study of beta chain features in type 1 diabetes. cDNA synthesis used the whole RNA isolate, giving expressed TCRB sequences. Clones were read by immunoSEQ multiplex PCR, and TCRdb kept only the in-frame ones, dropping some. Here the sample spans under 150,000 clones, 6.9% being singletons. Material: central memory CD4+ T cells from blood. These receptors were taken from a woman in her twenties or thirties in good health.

Here the CDR3 reads CSGRSQETQYF. The CDR3 DNA is TGCAGCGGGAGGAGTCAAGAGACCCAGTACTTC. The J gene is TRBJ2-5, the V gene TRBV29-1; D is possibly TRBD2 (5 bases). Trimming left V 7 bases short and J 2 bases short, with 8 bases between. Germline V lookup: CDR1 SQVTM, CDR2 ANQGSEA. The CDR3 length is 11 residues.

CDR3 in amino acids: CASSPMGLAGAEQYF. Here the CDR3 DNA reads TGTGCCAGCAGCCCGATGGGACTAGCGGGCGCCGAGCAGTACTTC. The chain uses TRBV7-9 and TRBJ2-7; 12 bases fit TRBD2. Germline V gene lookup returns CDR1 SEHNR and CDR2 FQNEAQ (reference sequence). Losses at the gene ends were 5 bases for V and 6 bases for J; bases not matched to a gene: 8. The CDR3 runs 15 residues.

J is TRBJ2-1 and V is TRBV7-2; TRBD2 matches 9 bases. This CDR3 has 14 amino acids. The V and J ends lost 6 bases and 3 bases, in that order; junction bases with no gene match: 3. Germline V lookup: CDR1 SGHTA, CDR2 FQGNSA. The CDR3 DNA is TGTGCCAGCAGAAATAGCGGGAGCTACAATGAGCAGTTCTTC. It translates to CASRNSGSYNEQFF.

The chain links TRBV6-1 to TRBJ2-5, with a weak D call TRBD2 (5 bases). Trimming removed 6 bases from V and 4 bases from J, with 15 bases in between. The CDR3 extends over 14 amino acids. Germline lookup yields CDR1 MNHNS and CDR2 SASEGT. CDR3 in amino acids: CASRASGGPETQYF. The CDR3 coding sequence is TGTGCCAGCAGAGCGTCGGGCGGGCCAGAGACCCAGTACTTC.

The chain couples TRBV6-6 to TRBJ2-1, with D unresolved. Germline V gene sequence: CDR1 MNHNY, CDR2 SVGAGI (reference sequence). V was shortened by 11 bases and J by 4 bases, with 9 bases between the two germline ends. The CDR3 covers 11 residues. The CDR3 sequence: CAAHGYNEQFF. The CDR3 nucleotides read TGTGCCGCGCACGGTTACAATGAGCAGTTCTTC.

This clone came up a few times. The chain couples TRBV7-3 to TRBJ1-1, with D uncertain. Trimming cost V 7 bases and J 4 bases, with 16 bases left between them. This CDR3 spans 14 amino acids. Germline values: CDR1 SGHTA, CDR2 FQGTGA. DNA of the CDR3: TGTGCCAGCACCTCAGGCGTGGCGAGCACTGAAGCTTTCTTT. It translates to CASTSGVASTEAFF.

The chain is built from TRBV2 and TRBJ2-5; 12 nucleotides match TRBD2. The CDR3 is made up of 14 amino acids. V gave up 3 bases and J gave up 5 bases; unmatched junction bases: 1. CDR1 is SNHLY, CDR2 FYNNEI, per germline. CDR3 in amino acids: CASSDTSGRETQYF. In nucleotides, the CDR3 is TGTGCCAGCAGTGACACTAGCGGGAGGGAGACCCAGTACTTC. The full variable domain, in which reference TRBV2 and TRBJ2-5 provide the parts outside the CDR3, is EPEVTQTPSHQVTQMGQEVILRCVPISNHLYFYWYRQILGQKVEFLVSFYNNEISEKSEIFDDQFSVERPDGSNFTLKIRSTKLEDSAMYFCASSDTSGRETQYFGPGTRLLVL.

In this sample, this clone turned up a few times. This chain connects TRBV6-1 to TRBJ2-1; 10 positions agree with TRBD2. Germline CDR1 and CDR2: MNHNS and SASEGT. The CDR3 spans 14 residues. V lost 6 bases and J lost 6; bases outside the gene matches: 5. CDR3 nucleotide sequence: TGTGCCAGCAGAAAGCGGGAGGGCCTCAATGAGCAGTTCTTC. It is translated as CASRKREGLNEQFF.